This TCR beta chain was recorded in a study of blood T cell repertoires in COVID-19 (dated by TCRdb to the early 2020s). Study-level background: The collaborator samples originated in the United States, Italy and Spain and spanned the acute and convalescent phases of COVID-19. The prospective study material was composed of cDNA or gDNA derived from T cells, B-cell-depleted T cells, or PBMCs. Deeply sampled blood TCRbeta repertoires from subjects exposed to, actively infected with, or recovered from COVID-19 were included in the dataset. The repertoires were released in a freely available public database meant as a resource for research on the immune response to SARS-CoV-2. Samples were obtained from the ongoing ImmuneRACE study (first 160 participants) and from 1,254 subjects provided by 6 global collaborators. The sample metadata nearly always contained a de-identified subject ID, COVID-19 status, age in years and sex. Where HLA class I and class II types were available, the types were taken from metadata supplied by the sample provider, not from assay-based typing.

The germline V gene supplies CDR1 MDHEN and CDR2 SYDVKM. Trimming takes 8 bases off V and 3 bases off J; junction bases not matched to a gene: 11. The CDR3 contains 16 residues, cysteine and phenylalanine counted. The CDR3 DNA has 48 bases and is translated from base 1. About this clone: The target of this receptor is not known. No qualities accompany the bases; no much larger clone lies one base away.

One collaborating source in Seattle enrolled patients while the patients were actively infected and followed the patients over time throughout the course of disease. Collaborating institutions collected whole blood in K2EDTA tubes following their own protocols. Collaborator samples were shipped for TCRbeta analysis as frozen whole blood, isolated PBMCs, or DNA extracted from either sample type. What the study reported, not specific to this receptor: How much clinical and demographic metadata was included differed by source and by participant, and the metadata was provided uncurated.

TCRbeta CDR3 regions were amplified from genomic DNA using the immunoSEQ Assay, a bias-controlled multiplex PCR. The study's own analysis went as follows. Nucleated cell counts per sample were estimated from amplification of reference gene primers within the assay. To quantify the absolute abundance of each unique TCRbeta CDR3 rearrangement, sequence reads were collapsed and filtered. For each sample, productive Simpson clonality was calculated by taking the square root of Simpson's diversity index across productive rearrangements. Sourced from immuneACCESS, this table was stored by TCRdb with only in-frame sequences that have V and J called. A share of the clones is absent; for the studies checked, an unresolved V gene accounts for under half, and the remainder has no known explanation. The D gene and trimming were derived from the DNA, and the V and J assignments and clone size from that table. The sample table contains tens of thousands of clones; only one count was recorded for roughly 87% of them. The top ten clones comprise 43% of the sample.

What was sequenced was peripheral blood. This TCR was recovered from a woman aged 60-75 years with COVID-19, enrolled during active disease. This chain joins TRBV28 to TRBJ1-2, with 11 central nucleotides matching TRBD1. The nucleotides are TGTGCCAGCGAGGAAGGACCGGGACAGGGGGACTATGGCTACACCTTC. It encodes CASEEGPGQGDYGYTF.